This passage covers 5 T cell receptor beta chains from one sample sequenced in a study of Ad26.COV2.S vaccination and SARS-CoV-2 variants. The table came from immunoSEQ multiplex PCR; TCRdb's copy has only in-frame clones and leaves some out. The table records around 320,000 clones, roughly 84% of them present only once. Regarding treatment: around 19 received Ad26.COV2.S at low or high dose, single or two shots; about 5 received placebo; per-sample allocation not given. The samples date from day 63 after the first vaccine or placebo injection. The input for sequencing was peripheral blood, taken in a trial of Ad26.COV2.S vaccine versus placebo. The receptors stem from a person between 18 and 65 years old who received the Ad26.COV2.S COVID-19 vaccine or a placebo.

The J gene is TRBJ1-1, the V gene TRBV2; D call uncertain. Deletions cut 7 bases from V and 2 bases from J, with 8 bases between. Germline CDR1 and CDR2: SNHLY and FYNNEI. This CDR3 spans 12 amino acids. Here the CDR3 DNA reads TGTGCCAGCAATCCCACCAACACTGAAGCTTTCTTT. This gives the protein CASNPTNTEAFF.

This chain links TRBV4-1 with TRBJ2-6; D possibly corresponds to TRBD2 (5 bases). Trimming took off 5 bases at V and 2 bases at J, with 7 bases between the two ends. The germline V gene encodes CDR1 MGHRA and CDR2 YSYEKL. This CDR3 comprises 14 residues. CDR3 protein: CASSREPGANVLTF. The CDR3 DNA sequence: TGCGCCAGCAGCAGGGAGCCTGGGGCCAACGTCCTGACTTTC.

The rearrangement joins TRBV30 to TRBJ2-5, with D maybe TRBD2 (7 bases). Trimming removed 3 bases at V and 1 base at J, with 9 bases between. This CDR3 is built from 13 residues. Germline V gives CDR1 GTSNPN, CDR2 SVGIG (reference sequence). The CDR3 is CAWRAGAQETQYF. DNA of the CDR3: TGTGCCTGGAGGGCGGGGGCCCAAGAGACCCAGTACTTC.

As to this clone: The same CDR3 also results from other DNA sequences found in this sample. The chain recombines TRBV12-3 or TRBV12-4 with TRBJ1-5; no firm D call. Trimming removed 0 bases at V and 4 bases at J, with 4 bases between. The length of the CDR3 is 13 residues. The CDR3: CASSLAGNQPQHF. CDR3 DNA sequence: TGTGCCAGCAGTTTAGCAGGGAATCAGCCCCAGCATTTT.

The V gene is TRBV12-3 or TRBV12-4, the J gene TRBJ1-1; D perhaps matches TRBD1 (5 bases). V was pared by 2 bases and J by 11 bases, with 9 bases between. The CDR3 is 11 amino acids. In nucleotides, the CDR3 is TGTGCCAGCAGTTTATGGGGGAGGGCTTTCTTT. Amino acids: CASSLWGRAFF.